This entry concerns a single T cell receptor beta chain. As yet, its antigen is unknown. This specimen comes from a study of T-cell reconstitution after alpha-beta-depleted transplantation in children. Study results and caveats: Hyperexpanded clones declined; after one year, newly produced T cells mostly supplied diversity.

CDR1 and CDR2 from the germline V gene are SGHVS and FNYEAQ. The CDR3 contains 15 residues. Trimming pared 2 bases from V and 4 bases from J, leaving 9 bases between. A TCRbeta library incorporating unique molecular identifiers was prepared. TCRdb fed the PCR reads into MiXCR, producing one record per CDR3 protein. This repertoire shows 300,000 to 400,000 distinct CDR3 sequences, 23% found once; its top ten account for approximately 10%. The chain links TRBV7-6 to TRBJ1-6; tentative D call: TRBD1 (5 bases). The sequencing here drew on PBMCs, mostly from graft donor cells, taken 180 days after TCRalphabeta/CD19-depleted stem cell transplant. The receptor was isolated from a male patient aged 10-17 years who had a stem cell transplant for acute lymphoblastic leukemia, so the T cells may come from the graft donor. Written as DNA, the CDR3 is TGTGCCAGCAGCTTATTGGGGGTTTATAATTCACCCCTCCACTTT. This translates into CASSLLGVYNSPLHF.